Below are 5 T cell receptor beta chains sequenced from a single sample in a study of regulatory T cells in long-lasting Graves disease (dated by TCRdb to the early 2020s). Library creation used multiplex PCR. The sequencing machine was an Illumina HiSeq 4000. iRepertoire HTBI primers and Arm-PCR amplification of CDR3 regions were used to construct TCR beta libraries. TCRdb ran its own pipeline on the public reads, namely fastp trimming at Q25 and MiXCR clone calling, and kept in-frame beta chains. Rows are unified per CDR3 protein, each entry keeping the most common DNA and genes. Recorded for this sample are some 250,000 distinct CDR3 sequences; 20% of them occurred a single time. About 15% of the sample is taken by the ten largest. The time point tag for this specimen amounts to: newly diagnosed GD, antithyroid drugs for less than 3 months. For both TCR sequencing and RNA sequencing, RNA was extracted from PBMCs in TRIzol.

Sequenced material: peripheral blood mononuclear cells (PBMCs), taken at new diagnosis, from a patient treated with antithyroid drugs. These receptors originate from a female donor with Graves disease.

This clonotype was detected many times. The V call is TRBV11-1, the J call TRBJ2-1, with 10 bases that match TRBD2. This CDR3 has 15 amino acids. V lost 0 bases and J lost 7; bases outside the gene matches: 3. Per the germline V gene, CDR1 is SGHAT and CDR2 is FQDESV (reference sequence). Written as DNA, the CDR3 is TGTGCCAGCAGCTTAGCTAGCGGGAGGTGGAATGAGCAGTTCTTC. It translates to CASSLASGRWNEQFF.

The chain has TRBV2 and TRBJ2-2; the match to TRBD2 covers 8 bases. J was trimmed by 4 bases and V by 6 bases; bases with no gene match: 7. The CDR3 totals 15 residues. CDR1 and CDR2 from the germline V gene are SNHLY and FYNNEI. The CDR3 nucleotides are TGTGCCAGCAGGTCCGGGACTAGGGTCACCGGGGAGCTGTTTTTT. Its translation is CASRSGTRVTGELFF. Full variable domain (rest looked up from reference TRBV2 and TRBJ2-2): EPEVTQTPSHQVTQMGQEVILRCVPISNHLYFYWYRQILGQKVEFLVSFYNNEISEKSEIFDDQFSVERPDGSNFTLKIRSTKLEDSAMYFCASRSGTRVTGELFFGEGSRLTVL.

The V gene is TRBV18, the J gene TRBJ2-1, with 8 bases fitting TRBD1. V lost 2 bases to trimming and J lost 7 bases; unmatched junction nucleotides: 7. The germline gives CDR1 KGHSH, CDR2 LQKENI. This CDR3 spans 15 amino acids. The CDR3 region has the DNA TGTGCCAGCTCACCAGGGCAGGGGGCGATTAATGAGCAGTTCTTC. Encoded protein: CASSPGQGAINEQFF.

In DNA, the CDR3 is TGTGCCAGCAGCTCCCAAGGGCTAGCGGGAGAGGGCACAGATACGCAGTATTTT. Its translation is CASSSQGLAGEGTDTQYF. The chain joins TRBV7-2 to TRBJ2-3, with TRBD2 matching 10 bases. The CDR3 consists of 18 residues. The germline V gene has CDR1 SGHTA and CDR2 FQGNSA. V lost 4 bases, J lost 1 base, and 11 bases stayed unmatched.

This clonotype has a count of ten or more. As DNA, the CDR3 is TGTGCCAGCAGCGATCCCGGTGGGACCCAAGAGACCCAGTACTTC. This translates into CASSDPGGTQETQYF. The chain recombines TRBV7-3 with TRBJ2-5; D may be TRBD1 or TRBD2 (5 bases each). Germline V gene data show CDR1 as SGHTA and CDR2 as FQGTGA. CDR3 length: 15 residues. V was pared by 5 bases and J by 1 base, with 14 bases between.